The rows below give T cell receptor beta chains drawn from one sample of a study of beta chain features in type 1 diabetes. The repertoire was sequenced with immunoSEQ multiplex PCR; TCRdb's copy has only in-frame clones and lacks some. The sample includes hundreds of thousands of clones, around 15% seen only once; the top ten take around 0.022%. The specimen sequenced was naive CD4+ T cells from blood. Receptors were obtained from a young man with type 1 diabetes. Each CDR3 is given with its conserved first and last residue. Fields, in order: J gene, clone size, V gene, D gene, CDR3 protein, CDR3 DNA. A D gene is named only where the DNA matches it firmly. Some rows mark clone size as missing; the rest say once, few, many or name a class of expanded clone.

J: TRBJ2-3
size: .
V: TRBV7-6
D: .
CDR3: CASSSGPEADTQYF
DNA: TGTGCCAGCAGCTCGGGACCAGAGGCAGATACGCAGTATTTT

J: TRBJ2-3
size: .
V: TRBV27
D: .
CDR3: CASSLTGLGTDTQYF
DNA: TGTGCCAGCAGTTTAACAGGATTAGGCACAGATACGCAGTATTTT

J: TRBJ1-1
size: .
V: TRBV18
D: .
CDR3: CASSPGLGNTEAFF
DNA: TGTGCCAGCTCACCGGGGCTAGGGAACACTGAAGCTTTCTTT

J: TRBJ2-7
size: .
V: TRBV6-1
D: TRBD2
CDR3: CASSLGGVPYEQYF
DNA: TGTGCCAGCAGCCTTGGGGGGGTCCCCTACGAGCAGTACTTC

J: TRBJ2-1
size: .
V: TRBV27
D: .
CDR3: CASSLIGQKEYNEQFF
DNA: TGTGCCAGCAGTTTAATAGGGCAGAAAGAATACAATGAGCAGTTCTTC

J: TRBJ2-7
size: few
V: TRBV7-9
D: .
CDR3: CASSSPGSNYEQYF
DNA: TGTGCCAGCAGCTCTCCGGGGTCTAACTACGAGCAGTACTTC

J: TRBJ2-3
size: .
V: TRBV25-1
D: .
CDR3: CASSPQLGTDTQYF
DNA: TGTGCCAGCAGTCCCCAGTTGGGCACAGATACGCAGTATTTT

J: TRBJ2-7
size: .
V: TRBV27
D: .
CDR3: CASSLGLGYEQYF
DNA: TGTGCCAGCAGTTTAGGTCTGGGCTACGAGCAGTACTTC

J: TRBJ2-1
size: few
V: TRBV7-9
D: TRBD1
CDR3: CASSRLLGQGLKFF
DNA: TGTGCCAGCAGCCGCCTGCTGGGACAGGGGTTGAAGTTCTTC

J: TRBJ1-4
size: .
V: TRBV7-9
D: TRBD1
CDR3: CASSSGQGNEKLFF
DNA: TGTGCCAGCAGCTCGGGACAGGGGAATGAAAAACTGTTTTTT

J: TRBJ1-1
size: .
V: TRBV30
D: .
CDR3: CAWMNIEAFF
DNA: TGTGCCTGGATGAACATTGAAGCTTTCTTT

J: TRBJ1-2
size: .
V: TRBV30
D: .
CDR3: CASGTTNYGYTF
DNA: TGTGCCTCCGGGACCACTAACTATGGCTACACCTTC

J: TRBJ2-7
size: few
V: TRBV19
D: .
CDR3: CASGRGRYEQYF
DNA: TGTGCCAGTGGCAGGGGCCGCTACGAGCAGTACTTC

J: TRBJ1-1
size: .
V: TRBV25-1
D: .
CDR3: CASSEFGNRAAAFF
DNA: TGTGCCAGCAGTGAATTCGGTAACAGAGCGGCGGCTTTCTTT

J: TRBJ2-7
size: few
V: TRBV11-2
D: .
CDR3: CASSSLGESYEQYF
DNA: TGTGCCAGCAGTTCCCTGGGGGAATCCTACGAGCAGTACTTC

J: TRBJ2-3
size: few
V: TRBV6-5
D: TRBD2
CDR3: CASSTTSGYQDTQYF
DNA: TGTGCCAGCAGTACGACTAGCGGGTACCAAGATACGCAGTATTTT

J: TRBJ2-7
size: .
V: TRBV5-1
D: .
CDR3: CASSLAGSYEQYF
DNA: TGCGCCAGCAGCTTGGCCGGCAGCTACGAGCAGTACTTC

J: TRBJ1-2
size: few
V: TRBV20-1
D: .
CDR3: CSASTPYGYTF
DNA: TGCAGTGCTAGCACCCCCTATGGCTACACCTTC

J: TRBJ1-2
size: few
V: TRBV4-1
D: .
CDR3: CASSQVGRYGYTF
DNA: TGCGCCAGCAGCCAAGTAGGCCGCTATGGCTACACCTTC

J: TRBJ1-5
size: .
V: TRBV6-5
D: .
CDR3: CASSSTEGDYQPQHF
DNA: TGTGCCAGCAGTTCTACGGAGGGCGATTACCAGCCCCAGCATTTT

J: TRBJ1-1
size: few
V: TRBV7-2
D: .
CDR3: CASSSMGGNTEAFF
DNA: TGTGCCAGCAGCTCCATGGGGGGAAACACTGAAGCTTTCTTT

J: TRBJ1-1
size: .
V: TRBV9
D: TRBD1
CDR3: CASGTGLEAFF
DNA: TGTGCCAGCGGGACAGGGCTTGAAGCTTTCTTT

J: TRBJ2-2
size: few
V: TRBV11-2
D: .
CDR3: CASSSRGQNTGELFF
DNA: TGTGCCAGCAGCTCTCGCGGGCAAAACACCGGGGAGCTGTTTTTT

J: TRBJ2-1
size: few
V: TRBV14
D: .
CDR3: CASKETSPYNEQFF
DNA: TGTGCCAGCAAGGAGACATCCCCCTACAATGAGCAGTTCTTC

J: TRBJ1-1
size: .
V: TRBV7-9
D: .
CDR3: CASSLYKGQMNTEAFF
DNA: TGTGCCAGCAGCTTATATAAGGGGCAGATGAACACTGAAGCTTTCTTT

J: TRBJ1-2
size: few
V: TRBV9
D: TRBD1
CDR3: CASSAGQGAGGYTF
DNA: TGTGCCAGCAGCGCCGGTCAGGGGGCAGGTGGCTACACCTTC

J: TRBJ1-2
size: few
V: TRBV13
D: .
CDR3: CASSKEGYGYTF
DNA: TGTGCCAGCAGCAAAGAGGGGTATGGCTACACCTTC

J: TRBJ1-5
size: .
V: TRBV2
D: TRBD1
CDR3: CASEGQGAEPQHF
DNA: TGTGCCAGCGAGGGACAGGGGGCTGAGCCCCAGCATTTT

J: TRBJ2-7
size: .
V: TRBV29-1
D: .
CDR3: CSVLSGSEQYF
DNA: TGCAGCGTTCTAAGTGGGAGCGAGCAGTACTTC

J: TRBJ1-1
size: few
V: TRBV5-1
D: .
CDR3: CASSKRRGDTEAFF
DNA: TGCGCCAGCAGCAAACGACGGGGGGACACTGAAGCTTTCTTT

J: TRBJ2-5
size: few
V: TRBV5-1
D: TRBD2
CDR3: CASSFSSGSQETQYF
DNA: TGCGCCAGCAGCTTTTCTAGCGGGTCCCAAGAGACCCAGTACTTC

J: TRBJ1-2
size: .
V: TRBV30
D: .
CDR3: CAWTAGSYGYTF
DNA: TGTGCCTGGACCGCAGGCTCCTATGGCTACACCTTC

J: TRBJ1-1
size: few
V: TRBV29-1
D: .
CDR3: CSVGGQGTPTEAFF
DNA: TGCAGCGTTGGCGGACAAGGGACTCCCACTGAAGCTTTCTTT

J: TRBJ1-5
size: .
V: TRBV6-6
D: .
CDR3: CASGMGSSNQPQHF
DNA: TGTGCCAGCGGTATGGGCAGCAGCAATCAGCCCCAGCATTTT

J: TRBJ2-7
size: .
V: TRBV10-3
D: TRBD1
CDR3: CAISEGQGRYEQYF
DNA: TGTGCCATCAGTGAGGGACAGGGCCGCTACGAGCAGTACTTC

J: TRBJ1-1
size: .
V: TRBV29-1
D: .
CDR3: CSVETAAMNTEAFF
DNA: TGCAGCGTTGAGACAGCGGCCATGAACACTGAAGCTTTCTTT

J: TRBJ1-1
size: few
V: TRBV18
D: TRBD1
CDR3: CASSPQRDSVLNTEAFF
DNA: TGTGCCAGCTCACCCCAACGGGACAGCGTCTTGAACACTGAAGCTTTCTTT

J: TRBJ2-5
size: few
V: TRBV30
D: .
CDR3: CAWSAIAETQYF
DNA: TGTGCCTGGAGTGCCATAGCGGAGACCCAGTACTTC

J: TRBJ2-1
size: .
V: TRBV15
D: TRBD2
CDR3: CATSRVYGLVEEQFF
DNA: TGTGCCACCAGCAGAGTTTACGGACTAGTGGAGGAGCAGTTCTTC

J: TRBJ2-3
size: .
V: TRBV6-1
D: .
CDR3: CASSEGLDTDTQYF
DNA: TGTGCCAGCAGTGAAGGACTAGACACAGATACGCAGTATTTT

J: TRBJ1-1
size: .
V: TRBV5-1
D: .
CDR3: CASSKGEEYTEAFF
DNA: TGCGCCAGCAGTAAAGGGGAGGAGTACACTGAAGCTTTCTTT

J: TRBJ1-2
size: once
V: TRBV9
D: TRBD1
CDR3: CASSVGGIGGARNGYTF
DNA: TGTGCCAGCAGCGTAGGTGGGATAGGGGGCGCAAGGAATGGCTACACCTTC

J: TRBJ2-1
size: few
V: TRBV4-2
D: TRBD2
CDR3: CASSSSASGAGYNEQFF
DNA: TGTGCCAGCAGCTCTTCGGCTAGCGGGGCGGGATACAATGAGCAGTTCTTC

J: TRBJ2-5
size: .
V: TRBV7-9
D: .
CDR3: CASSFQAEETQYF
DNA: TGTGCCAGCAGCTTCCAGGCGGAAGAGACCCAGTACTTC

J: TRBJ2-1
size: few
V: TRBV28
D: .
CDR3: CASPGHHGEQFF
DNA: TGTGCCAGCCCGGGACACCATGGGGAGCAGTTCTTC

J: TRBJ2-7
size: few
V: TRBV5-6
D: TRBD2
CDR3: CASSSPPSGEGYEQYF
DNA: TGTGCCAGCAGCTCACCTCCTAGCGGGGAAGGGTACGAGCAGTACTTC

J: TRBJ1-1
size: few
V: TRBV14
D: .
CDR3: CASSRSFEGTEAFF
DNA: TGTGCCAGCAGCCGCTCTTTTGAAGGTACTGAAGCTTTCTTT

J: TRBJ2-7
size: .
V: TRBV9
D: .
CDR3: CASSPLRWGYEQYF
DNA: TGTGCCAGCAGCCCTTTACGATGGGGGTACGAGCAGTACTTC

J: TRBJ2-1
size: .
V: TRBV30
D: .
CDR3: CACPGHLYNEQFF
DNA: TGTGCCTGTCCCGGGCATCTCTACAATGAGCAGTTCTTC

J: TRBJ2-5
size: few
V: TRBV9
D: .
CDR3: CASSVESGTVEGETQYF
DNA: TGTGCCAGCAGCGTAGAATCCGGGACTGTGGAGGGAGAGACCCAGTACTTC

J: TRBJ1-1
size: few
V: TRBV11-2
D: .
CDR3: CATRPQWGNTEAFF
DNA: TGTGCCACCCGCCCCCAGTGGGGGAACACTGAAGCTTTCTTT

J: TRBJ2-3
size: .
V: TRBV7-2
D: TRBD1
CDR3: CASSLGQGEGTDTQYF
DNA: TGTGCCAGCAGCCTCGGACAGGGTGAAGGCACAGATACGCAGTATTTT

J: TRBJ2-7
size: few
V: TRBV6-5
D: .
CDR3: CASSYRDPAFYEQYF
DNA: TGTGCCAGCAGTTACCGGGACCCAGCCTTCTACGAGCAGTACTTC

J: TRBJ2-5
size: .
V: TRBV5-1
D: .
CDR3: CASSYGTAGRETQYF
DNA: TGCGCCAGCAGCTACGGGACGGCAGGTCGGGAGACCCAGTACTTC